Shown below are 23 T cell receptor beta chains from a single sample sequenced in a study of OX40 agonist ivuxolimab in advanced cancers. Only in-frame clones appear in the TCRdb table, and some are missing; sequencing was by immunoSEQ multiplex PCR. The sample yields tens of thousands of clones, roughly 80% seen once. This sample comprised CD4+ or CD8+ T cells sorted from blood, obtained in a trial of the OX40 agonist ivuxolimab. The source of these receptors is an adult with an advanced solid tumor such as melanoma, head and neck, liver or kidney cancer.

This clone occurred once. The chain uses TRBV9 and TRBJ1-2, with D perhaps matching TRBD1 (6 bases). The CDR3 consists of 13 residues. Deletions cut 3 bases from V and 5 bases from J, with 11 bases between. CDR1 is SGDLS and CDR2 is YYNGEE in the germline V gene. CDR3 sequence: CASSARDIYGYTF. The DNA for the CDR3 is TGTGCCAGCAGCGCCCGGGACATTTATGGCTACACCTTC.

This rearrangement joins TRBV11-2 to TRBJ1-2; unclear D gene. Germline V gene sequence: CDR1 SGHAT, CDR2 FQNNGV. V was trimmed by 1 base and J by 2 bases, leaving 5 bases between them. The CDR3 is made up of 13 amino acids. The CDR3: CASSLGRNYGYTF. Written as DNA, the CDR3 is TGTGCCAGCAGCTTAGGCCGGAACTATGGCTACACCTTC.

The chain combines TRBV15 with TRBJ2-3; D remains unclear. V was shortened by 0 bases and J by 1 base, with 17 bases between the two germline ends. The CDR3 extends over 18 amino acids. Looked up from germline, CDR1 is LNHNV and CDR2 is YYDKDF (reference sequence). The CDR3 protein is CATSRDHSLGKGTDTQYF. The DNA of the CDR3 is TGTGCCACCAGCAGAGATCATTCGTTAGGAAAGGGCACAGATACGCAGTATTTT.

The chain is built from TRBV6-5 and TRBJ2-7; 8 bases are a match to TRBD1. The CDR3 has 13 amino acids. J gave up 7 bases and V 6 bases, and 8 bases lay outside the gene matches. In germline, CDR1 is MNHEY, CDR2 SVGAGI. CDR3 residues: CASSRDRRREQYF. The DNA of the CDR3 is TGTGCCAGCAGCCGGGACAGGCGAAGAGAGCAGTACTTC.

DNA for the CDR3: TGTGCCAGCAGTGAAAGCCAGGGGCGCTCCTACGAGCAGTACTTC. Translating it yields CASSESQGRSYEQYF. This chain links TRBV6-1 with TRBJ2-7, with TRBD1 as a possible D gene (6 bases). This CDR3 is built from 15 residues. The V and J ends lost 2 bases and 0 bases respectively, with 11 bases between them. Germline values: CDR1 MNHNS, CDR2 SASEGT.

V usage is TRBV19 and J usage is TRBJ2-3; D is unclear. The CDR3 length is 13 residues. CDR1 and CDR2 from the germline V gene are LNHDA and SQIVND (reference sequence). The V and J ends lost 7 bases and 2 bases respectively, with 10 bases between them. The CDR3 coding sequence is TGTGCCAGTAACGGCGGAATCACAGATACGCAGTATTTT. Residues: CASNGGITDTQYF.

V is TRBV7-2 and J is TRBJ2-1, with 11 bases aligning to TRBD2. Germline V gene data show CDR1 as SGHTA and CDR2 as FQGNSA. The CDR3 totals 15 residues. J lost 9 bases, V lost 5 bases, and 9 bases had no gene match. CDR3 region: CASSPAVAGGGEQFF. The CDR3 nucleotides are TGTGCCAGCAGCCCCGCGGTAGCGGGAGGGGGTGAGCAGTTCTTC.

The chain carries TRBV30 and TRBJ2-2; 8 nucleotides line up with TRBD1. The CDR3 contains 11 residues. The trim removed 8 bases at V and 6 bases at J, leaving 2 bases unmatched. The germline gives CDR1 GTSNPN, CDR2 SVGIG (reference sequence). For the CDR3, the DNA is TGTGCCAACAGGGGGGCCGGGGAGCTGTTTTTT. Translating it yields CANRGAGELFF.

DNA of the CDR3: TGTGCCTGGAGGGATTCGGGAGGCTCCTACGAGCAGTACTTC. This codes for CAWRDSGGSYEQYF. The chain links TRBV30 to TRBJ2-7; 7 nucleotides match TRBD2. With 3 bases clipped from V and 0 bases from J, the junction kept 5 bases outside the gene matches. The CDR3 covers 14 residues. The germline V gene has CDR1 GTSNPN and CDR2 SVGIG (reference sequence).

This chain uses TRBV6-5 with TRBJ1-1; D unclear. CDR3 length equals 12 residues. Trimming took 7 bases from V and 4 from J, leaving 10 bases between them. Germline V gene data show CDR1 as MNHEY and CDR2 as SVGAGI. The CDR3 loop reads CASTGLSTEAFF. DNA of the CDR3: TGTGCCAGCACCGGACTATCCACTGAAGCTTTCTTT.

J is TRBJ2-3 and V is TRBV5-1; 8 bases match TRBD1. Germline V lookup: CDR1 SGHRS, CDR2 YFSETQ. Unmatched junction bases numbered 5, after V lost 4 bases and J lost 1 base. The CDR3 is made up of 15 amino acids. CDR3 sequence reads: CASSGMTGGTDTQYF. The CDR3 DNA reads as TGCGCCAGCAGCGGGATGACAGGGGGCACAGATACGCAGTATTTT.

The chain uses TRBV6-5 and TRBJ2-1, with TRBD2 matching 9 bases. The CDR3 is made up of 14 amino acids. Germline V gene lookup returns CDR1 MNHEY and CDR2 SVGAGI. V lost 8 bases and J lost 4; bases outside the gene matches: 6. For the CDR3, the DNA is TGTGCCAGCGCAACAAGCGGGAGGTACAATGAGCAGTTCTTC. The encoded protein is CASATSGRYNEQFF.

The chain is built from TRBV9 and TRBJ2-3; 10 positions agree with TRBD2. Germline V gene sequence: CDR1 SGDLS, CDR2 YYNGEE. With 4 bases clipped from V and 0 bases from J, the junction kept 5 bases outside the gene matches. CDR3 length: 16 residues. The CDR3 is CASSPTSGLSTDTQYF. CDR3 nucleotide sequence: TGTGCCAGCAGCCCGACTAGCGGGCTAAGCACAGATACGCAGTATTTT.

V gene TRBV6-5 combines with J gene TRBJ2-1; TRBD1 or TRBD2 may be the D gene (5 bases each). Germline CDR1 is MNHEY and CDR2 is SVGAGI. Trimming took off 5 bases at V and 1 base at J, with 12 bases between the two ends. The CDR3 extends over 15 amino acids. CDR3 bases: TGTGCCAGCAGTCGGGACGGGGCGTCCTACAATGAGCAGTTCTTC. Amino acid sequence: CASSRDGASYNEQFF.

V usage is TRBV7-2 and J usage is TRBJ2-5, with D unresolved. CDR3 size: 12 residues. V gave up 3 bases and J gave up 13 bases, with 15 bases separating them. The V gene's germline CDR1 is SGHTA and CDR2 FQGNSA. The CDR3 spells CASSFDTLVRYF. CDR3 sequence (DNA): TGTGCCAGCAGCTTTGACACCCTCGTTAGGTACTTC.

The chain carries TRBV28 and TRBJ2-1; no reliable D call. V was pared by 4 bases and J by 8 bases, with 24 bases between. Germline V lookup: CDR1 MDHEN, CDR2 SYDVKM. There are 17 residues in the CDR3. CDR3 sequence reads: CASSSPNSPLPRDEQFF. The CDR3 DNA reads TGTGCCAGCAGTTCCCCAAATTCCCCACTCCCAAGGGATGAGCAGTTCTTC.

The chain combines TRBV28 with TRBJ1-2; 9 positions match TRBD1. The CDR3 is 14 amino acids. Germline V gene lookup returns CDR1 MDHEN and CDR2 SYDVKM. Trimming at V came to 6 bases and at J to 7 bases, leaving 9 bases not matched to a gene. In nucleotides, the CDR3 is TGTGCCAGCAGCCCCTCGGACAGGGGAGGTGGCTACACCTTC. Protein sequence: CASSPSDRGGGYTF.

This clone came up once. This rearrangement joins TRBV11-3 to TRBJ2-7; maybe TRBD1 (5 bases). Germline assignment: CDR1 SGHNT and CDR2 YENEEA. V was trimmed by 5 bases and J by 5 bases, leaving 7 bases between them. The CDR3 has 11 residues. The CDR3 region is CASSAGHEQYF. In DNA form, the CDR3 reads TGTGCCAGCAGCGCAGGGCACGAGCAGTACTTC.

CDR3 residues: CATQLSGGFYGYTF. The CDR3 DNA is TGTGCCACCCAGCTTAGTGGGGGGTTCTATGGCTACACCTTC. The chain joins TRBV7-9 to TRBJ1-2, with D possibly being TRBD1 (5 bases). Between the trimmed V and J ends, which lost 10 bases and 4 bases, there was a span of 19 bases. CDR3 length: 14 amino acids. Germline CDR1 reads SEHNR; CDR2 reads FQNEAQ (reference sequence).

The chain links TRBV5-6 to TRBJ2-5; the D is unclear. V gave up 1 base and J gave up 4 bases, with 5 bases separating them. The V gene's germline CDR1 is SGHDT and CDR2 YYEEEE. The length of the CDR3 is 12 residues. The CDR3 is CASSLRRETQYF. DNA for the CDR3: TGTGCCAGCAGCTTGCGGAGAGAGACCCAGTACTTC.

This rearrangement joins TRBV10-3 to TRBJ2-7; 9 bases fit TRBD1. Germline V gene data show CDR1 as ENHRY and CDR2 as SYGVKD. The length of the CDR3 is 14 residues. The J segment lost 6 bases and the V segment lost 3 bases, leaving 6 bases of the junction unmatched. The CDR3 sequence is CAISDRTGVVEQYF. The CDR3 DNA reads TGTGCCATCAGTGATAGGACAGGGGTCGTCGAGCAGTACTTC.

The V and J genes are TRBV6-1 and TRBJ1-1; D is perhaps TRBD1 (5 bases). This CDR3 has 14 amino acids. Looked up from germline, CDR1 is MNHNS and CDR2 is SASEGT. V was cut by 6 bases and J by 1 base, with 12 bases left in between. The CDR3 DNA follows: TGTGCCAGCAGCGCCGTCGGGGGGAACACTGAAGCTTTCTTT. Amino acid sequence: CASSAVGGNTEAFF.

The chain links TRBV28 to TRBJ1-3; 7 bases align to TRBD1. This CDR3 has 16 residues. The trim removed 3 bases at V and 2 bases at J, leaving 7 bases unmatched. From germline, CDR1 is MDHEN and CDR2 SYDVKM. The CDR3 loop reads CASSFDRVPPGNTIYF. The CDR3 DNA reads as TGTGCCAGCAGTTTCGACAGGGTCCCCCCTGGAAACACCATATATTTT.